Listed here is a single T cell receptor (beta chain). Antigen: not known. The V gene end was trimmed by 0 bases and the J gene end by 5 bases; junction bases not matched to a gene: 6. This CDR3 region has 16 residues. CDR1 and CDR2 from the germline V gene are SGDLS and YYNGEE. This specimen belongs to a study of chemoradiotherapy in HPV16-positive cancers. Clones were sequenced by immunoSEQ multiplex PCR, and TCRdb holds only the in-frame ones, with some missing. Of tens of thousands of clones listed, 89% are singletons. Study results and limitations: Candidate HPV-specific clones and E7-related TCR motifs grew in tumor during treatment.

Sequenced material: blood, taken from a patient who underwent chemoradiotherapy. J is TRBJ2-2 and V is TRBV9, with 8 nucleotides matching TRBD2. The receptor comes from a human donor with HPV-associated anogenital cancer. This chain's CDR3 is CASSVASGRWTGELFF. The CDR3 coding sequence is TGTGCCAGCAGCGTAGCAAGCGGGAGATGGACCGGGGAGCTGTTTTTT.